This T cell receptor (beta chain) stems from a study of PD-1 blockade in classical Hodgkin lymphoma. General study findings and limits: Patients who began taking nivolumab under 1 year after ASCT were left out. Reports described newly diagnosed patients as having lower baseline TCR diversity than healthy donors.

Germline trimming cut 8 bases from V and 0 bases from J; bases unmatched to any gene: 9. Germline lookup yields CDR1 ENHRY and CDR2 SYGVKD. The CDR3 spans 16 residues. Comments on this clone: Its antigen is as yet unknown.

Profiled with immunoSEQ multiplex PCR; TCRdb holds only in-frame clones, not every one. This table has some 22,000 clones, roughly 78% appearing once. All trial patients relapsed after autologous stem cell transplantation. The source was peripheral blood mononuclear cells (PBMCs), collected before the second cycle of nivolumab. This chain uses TRBV10-3 with TRBJ2-7; 11 nucleotides line up with TRBD2. The sequence came from a human donor with classical Hodgkin lymphoma. The DNA for the CDR3 is TGTGCCATCCTAAGGACTAGCGGGCGGAACTCCTACGAGCAGTACTTC. Translated: CAILRTSGRNSYEQYF.